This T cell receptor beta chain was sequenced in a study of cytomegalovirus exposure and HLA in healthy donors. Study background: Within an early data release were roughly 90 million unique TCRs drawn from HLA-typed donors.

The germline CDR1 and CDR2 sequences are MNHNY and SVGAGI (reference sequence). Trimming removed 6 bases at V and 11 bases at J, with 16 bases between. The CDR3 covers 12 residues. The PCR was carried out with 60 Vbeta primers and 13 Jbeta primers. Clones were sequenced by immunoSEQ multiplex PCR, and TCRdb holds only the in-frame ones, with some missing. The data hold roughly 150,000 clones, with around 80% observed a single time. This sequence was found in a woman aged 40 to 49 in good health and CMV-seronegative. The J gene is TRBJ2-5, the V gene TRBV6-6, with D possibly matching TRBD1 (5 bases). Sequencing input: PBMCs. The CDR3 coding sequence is TGTGCCAGCAGCCCGGCCGCGACAGAGCAGTACTTC. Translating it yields CASSPAATEQYF.